Below, one T cell receptor beta chain is given with its context. This CDR3 contains 15 residues. Trimming took 4 bases from V and 0 from J, leaving 9 bases between them. Germline lookup yields CDR1 LNHDA and CDR2 SQIVND (reference sequence). As for time point: cycle 4 day 1 (C4D1), after more than five weeks of nivolumab. Brentuximab vedotin exposure varied among the patients, all of whom had relapsed after autologous stem cell transplantation. Using immunoSEQ multiplex PCR, the repertoire was profiled, and TCRdb retains in-frame clones only, with some absent. This repertoire shows around 100,000 clones, 90% found once; its top ten account for around 3%. The data stem from a study of PD-1 blockade in classical Hodgkin lymphoma.

This sequence was found in a human donor with classical Hodgkin lymphoma. Specimen: peripheral blood mononuclear cells (PBMCs), collected before the fourth cycle of nivolumab. The V call is TRBV19, the J call TRBJ2-2; D gene uncertain. The CDR3 sequence is CASSTRPANTGELFF. CDR3 in DNA: TGTGCCAGTAGTACCAGGCCCGCGAACACCGGGGAGCTGTTTTTT.